This T cell receptor beta chain was captured by sequencing in a study of T cell changes during pregnancy in multiple sclerosis. Clones were sequenced by immunoSEQ multiplex PCR, and TCRdb holds only the in-frame ones, with some missing. Of around 33,000 clones listed, about 91% are singletons. The germline CDR1 and CDR2 sequences are MNHEY and SMNVEV (reference sequence). The CDR3 contains 16 residues. J lost 0 bases, V lost 5 bases, and 6 bases had no gene match. The chain joins TRBV27 to TRBJ2-3; the match to TRBD2 covers 9 bases. The sequence derives from a female donor with multiple sclerosis, enrolled in a pregnancy study. The sample was CD4+ T cells from peripheral blood mononuclear cells, taken after pregnancy. The CDR3 coding sequence is TGTGCCAGCAGTATTAGCGGGAGACCTAGCACAGATACGCAGTATTTT. Its translation is CASSISGRPSTDTQYF.